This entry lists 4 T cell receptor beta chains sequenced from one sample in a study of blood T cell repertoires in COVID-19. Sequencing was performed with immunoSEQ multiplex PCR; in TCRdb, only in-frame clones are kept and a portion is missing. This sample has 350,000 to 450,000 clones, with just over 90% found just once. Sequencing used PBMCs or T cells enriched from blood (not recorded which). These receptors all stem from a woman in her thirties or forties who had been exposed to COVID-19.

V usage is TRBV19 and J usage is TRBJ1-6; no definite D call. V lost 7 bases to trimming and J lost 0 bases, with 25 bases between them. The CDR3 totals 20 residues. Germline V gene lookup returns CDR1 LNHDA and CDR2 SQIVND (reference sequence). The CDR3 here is CASTRLPPGRGNSYNSPLHF. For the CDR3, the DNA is TGTGCCAGTACCCGCCTGCCCCCCGGGCGAGGGAACTCCTATAATTCACCCCTCCACTTT.

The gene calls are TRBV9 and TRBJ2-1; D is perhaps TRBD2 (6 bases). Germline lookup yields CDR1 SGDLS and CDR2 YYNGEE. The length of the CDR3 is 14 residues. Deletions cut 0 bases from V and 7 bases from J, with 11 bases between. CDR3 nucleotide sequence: TGTGCCAGCAGCGTAGGAGGGGCGGGGAATGAGCAGTTCTTC. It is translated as CASSVGGAGNEQFF.

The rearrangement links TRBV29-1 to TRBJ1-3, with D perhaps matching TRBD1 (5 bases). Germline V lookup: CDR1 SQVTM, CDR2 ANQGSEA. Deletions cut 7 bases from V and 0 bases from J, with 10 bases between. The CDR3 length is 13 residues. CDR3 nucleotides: TGCAGCGGTAGACAGTCCTCTGGAAACACCATATATTTT. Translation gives CSGRQSSGNTIYF.

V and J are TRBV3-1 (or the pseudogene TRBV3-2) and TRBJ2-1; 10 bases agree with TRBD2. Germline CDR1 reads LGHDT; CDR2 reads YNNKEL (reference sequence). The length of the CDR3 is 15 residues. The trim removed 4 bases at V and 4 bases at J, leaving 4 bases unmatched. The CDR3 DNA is TGTGCCAGCAGCCCACGGACTAGCGGTTACAATGAGCAGTTCTTC. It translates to CASSPRTSGYNEQFF.